These 30 T cell receptor beta chains came from one sample sequenced in a study of cytomegalovirus exposure and HLA in healthy donors (dated by TCRdb to about 2017). Library generation was performed with the immunoSEQ multiplex PCR assay. For the multiplex PCR, a mixture combining 60 forward primers for TCR Vbeta segments and 13 reverse primers for TCR Jbeta segments was used. The table comes from immuneACCESS by way of TCRdb, which keeps in-frame sequences with V and J called. Part of the clones is missing from these tables; in studies checked, under half for an unresolved V gene and the rest for unknown reasons. The sample records 60,000 to 80,000 clones, roughly 80% of which are singletons. The ten largest clones capture about 2.9% of the sample. The sequencing sample was made of PBMCs. The receptors were gathered from a girl aged 5-17 years in good health and CMV-seropositive.

The sample holds a few counts of this clone. The genes are TRBV4-1 and TRBJ2-1, with 15 bases matching TRBD2. Losses at the gene ends were 4 bases for V and 4 bases for J; bases not matched to a gene: 14. This CDR3 contains 20 residues. The germline gives CDR1 MGHRA, CDR2 YSYEKL. The DNA for the CDR3 is TGCGCCAGCAGCCCGAATGCCGGGACTAGCGGGAGGATGAGTTACAATGAGCAGTTCTTC. Encoded protein: CASSPNAGTSGRMSYNEQFF.

The chain combines TRBV6-5 with TRBJ1-2; weak D call: TRBD1 (5 bases). CDR1 is MNHEY, CDR2 SVGAGI, per germline. V was clipped by 2 bases and J by 0 bases, with 10 bases between them. The CDR3 is 15 residues long. CDR3 sequence: CASSYMGEANYGYTF. In nucleotides, the CDR3 is TGTGCCAGCAGTTACATGGGGGAGGCTAACTATGGCTACACCTTC.

The V call is TRBV11-2, the J call TRBJ2-7, with TRBD2 identical over 10 bases. Germline V CDR1 and CDR2: SGHAT, FQNNGV. The CDR3 length is 18 residues. J lost 7 bases, V lost 2 bases, and 17 bases had no gene match. CDR3 coding DNA: TGTGCCAGCAGCTTACAGGTCTGGCCTAGCGGGGGATCTTTGGAGCAGTACTTC. Encoded protein: CASSLQVWPSGGSLEQYF.

This chain joins TRBV5-1 and TRBJ2-7; D is unresolved. CDR1 is SGHRS and CDR2 is YFSETQ in the germline V gene. The CDR3 is 12 residues long. Trimming left V 4 bases short and J 4 bases short, with 9 bases between. The CDR3 bases are TGCGCCAGCAGCCCCTCCCTTTACGAGCAGTACTTC. Translation: CASSPSLYEQYF.

J is TRBJ1-6 and V is TRBV6-5; D not certain. Looked up from germline, CDR1 is MNHEY and CDR2 is SVGAGI. V lost 5 bases, J lost 4 bases, and 12 bases lay in between. The CDR3 totals 15 residues. The CDR3 loop is CASSKPRVYNSPLHF. The DNA of the CDR3 is TGTGCCAGCAGTAAACCGAGGGTTTATAATTCACCCCTCCACTTT.

The chain recombines TRBV28 with TRBJ2-7; D uncertain. The length of the CDR3 is 13 residues. Germline CDR1 and CDR2: MDHEN and SYDVKM. V gave up 6 bases and J gave up 0 bases, with 9 bases separating them. This CDR3 is CASSFSGSYEQYF. The CDR3 DNA is TGTGCCAGCAGCTTTAGTGGCTCCTACGAGCAGTACTTC.

The genes are TRBV4-1 and TRBJ2-5, with 8 bases aligning to TRBD1. Germline V gives CDR1 MGHRA, CDR2 YSYEKL. Trimming cost V 6 bases and J 2 bases; bases outside gene matches: 11. The CDR3 has 16 residues. The CDR3 DNA follows: TGCGCCAGCAGTCAGACAGGGGCCCGGCCGCAAGAGACCCAGTACTTC. This encodes CASSQTGARPQETQYF.

This chain connects TRBV30 to TRBJ2-3, with D maybe TRBD1 (6 bases). CDR3 length: 13 amino acids. Per germline, CDR1 GTSNPN and CDR2 SVGIG (reference sequence). V was clipped by 4 bases and J by 4 bases, with 12 bases between them. CDR3 amino acids: CAWTTGNPDTQYF. The CDR3, as DNA: TGTGCCTGGACCACAGGGAACCCAGATACGCAGTATTTT.

The chain is built from TRBV30 and TRBJ2-1, with 10 bases matching TRBD2. CDR3 length equals 15 residues. V was clipped by 4 bases and J by 8 bases; unmatched bases: 11. Germline V gene sequence: CDR1 GTSNPN, CDR2 SVGIG (reference sequence). For the CDR3, the DNA is TGTGCCTGGAAGGCTAGCGGGAGATCTACGGATGAGCAGTTCTTC. Translating gives CAWKASGRSTDEQFF.

The rearrangement uses TRBV18 and TRBJ2-3, with a weak D call TRBD1 (5 bases). The V gene's germline CDR1 is KGHSH and CDR2 LQKENI. The CDR3 length is 15 residues. With 1 base removed from V and 2 bases from J, the gap between germline ends came to 10 bases. CDR3 bases: TGTGCCAGCTCACCACGGACACGGAACACAGATACGCAGTATTTT. Protein sequence: CASSPRTRNTDTQYF.

This clone qualifies as medium-sized. The V and J genes are TRBV30 and TRBJ1-4; a weak D match, TRBD1 (6 bases). Trimming cost V 1 base and J 5 bases, with 8 bases left between them. Germline V lookup: CDR1 GTSNPN, CDR2 SVGIG (reference sequence). The CDR3 is 13 residues long. This CDR3 reads CAWSEGGNEKLFF. DNA of the CDR3: TGTGCCTGGAGTGAGGGGGGGAATGAAAAACTGTTTTTT.

The V and J genes are TRBV5-1 and TRBJ1-6; the D is unclear. This CDR3 contains 13 residues. V lost 1 base and J 8 bases, leaving 7 bases between the germline ends. CDR1 SGHRS and CDR2 YFSETQ come from the germline V gene. CDR3 loop: CASSLIRDSPLHF. CDR3 sequence (DNA): TGCGCCAGCAGCTTGATTCGGGATTCACCCCTCCACTTT.

CDR3 protein: CASRGDGGINSYNEQFF. The CDR3, as DNA: TGTGCCAGCAGGGGGGATGGCGGGATTAACTCCTACAATGAGCAGTTCTTC. The chain links TRBV2 to TRBJ2-1; TRBD2 is a possible D gene (6 bases). CDR1 SNHLY and CDR2 FYNNEI come from the germline V gene. The ends were cut back, 6 bases at V and 0 bases at J, with 18 bases in the middle. The CDR3 totals 17 residues.

The genes are TRBV5-1 and TRBJ2-7; D may be TRBD2 (6 bases). The ends were cut back, 3 bases at V and 3 bases at J, with 16 bases in the middle. Germline V gene sequence: CDR1 SGHRS, CDR2 YFSETQ. The CDR3 contains 15 residues. The CDR3 region is CASSSGRTNFYEQYF. Here the CDR3 DNA reads TGCGCCAGCAGCTCAGGAAGGACTAATTTCTACGAGCAGTACTTC.

Concerning this clone: Other DNA variants within this sample encode the same CDR3. Here the CDR3 reads CASSVGTGGYGYTF. In DNA, the CDR3 is TGTGCCAGCAGCGTAGGGACAGGCGGCTATGGCTACACCTTC. This chain links TRBV9 with TRBJ1-2, with 7 bases matching TRBD1. CDR3 length: 14 residues. Germline V gives CDR1 SGDLS, CDR2 YYNGEE. The J segment lost 4 bases and the V segment lost 0 bases, leaving 3 bases of the junction unmatched.

V and J are TRBV7-9 and TRBJ2-7, with D uncertain. Deletions cut 5 bases from V and 5 bases from J, with 7 bases between. The CDR3 is 11 residues long. Germline CDR1 is SEHNR and CDR2 is FQNEAQ (reference sequence). CDR3: CASSRSHEQYF. The DNA for the CDR3 is TGTGCCAGCAGCAGGAGCCACGAGCAGTACTTC. The full variable domain, with the rest looked up from reference TRBV7-9 and TRBJ2-7, is DTGVSQNPRHKITKRGQNVTFRCDPISEHNRLYWYRQTLGQGPEFLTYFQNEAQLEKSRLLSDRFSAERPKGSFSTLEIQRTEQGDSAMYLCASSRSHEQYFGPGTRLTVT.

The chain carries TRBV7-2 and TRBJ2-7, with D hard to call. CDR1 is SGHTA and CDR2 is FQGNSA in the germline V gene. The V end was cut by 1 base, the J end by 0 bases, with 10 bases between. The CDR3 consists of 15 residues. The CDR3 protein is CASSLDGRSSYEQYF. CDR3 nucleotide sequence: TGTGCCAGCAGCTTAGATGGCAGAAGCTCCTACGAGCAGTACTTC.

This clone was counted a few times. The rearrangement joins TRBV19 to TRBJ2-2; D possibly corresponds to TRBD2 (5 bases). Deletions cut 11 bases from V and 10 bases from J, with 8 bases between. Germline values: CDR1 LNHDA, CDR2 SQIVND (reference sequence). The CDR3 covers 9 residues. The CDR3 loop reads CARGVELFF. CDR3 DNA: TGTGCCCGGGGAGTGGAGCTGTTTTTT.

The rearrangement links TRBV10-2 to TRBJ1-2; TRBD1 matches 8 bases. With V trimmed by 6 bases and J by 8 bases, 11 bases remained unmatched. Germline CDR1 and CDR2: WSHSY and SAAADI. The CDR3 has 14 residues. This CDR3 is CASSPLTGVGGYTF. As DNA, the CDR3 is TGCGCCAGCAGCCCCCTGACAGGGGTGGGCGGCTACACCTTC.

The chain joins TRBV25-1 to TRBJ2-1; D perhaps matches TRBD2 (5 bases). Between the trimmed V and J ends, which lost 4 bases and 3 bases, there was a span of 10 bases. CDR1 MGHDK and CDR2 SYGVNS come from the germline V gene. CDR3 length equals 14 residues. For the CDR3, the DNA is TGTGCCAGCAGTGTTAGCGAGGTCTACAATGAGCAGTTCTTC. It translates to CASSVSEVYNEQFF. Full variable domain (outside the CDR3, taken from reference TRBV25-1 and TRBJ2-1): EADIYQTPRYLVIGTGKKITLECSQTMGHDKMYWYQQDPGMELHLIHYSYGVNSTEKGDLSSESTVSRIRTEHFPLTLESARPSHTSQYLCASSVSEVYNEQFFGPGTRLTVL.

Turning to this clone: One end of the junction fails to match germline, which may point to a read error. J is TRBJ2-3 and V is TRBV7-7; D might be TRBD2 (6 bases). This CDR3 has 14 residues. Per germline, CDR1 SSHAT and CDR2 FNYEAQ (reference sequence). CDR3 DNA: TGTGCTAGCAGCCAGGGACGTGGGGGGGATACGCAGTATTTT. Translation: CASSQGRGGDTQYF.

The chain links TRBV30 to TRBJ2-7; 8 bases map to TRBD2. Germline values: CDR1 GTSNPN, CDR2 SVGIG (reference sequence). The CDR3 consists of 12 residues. CDR3: CAGRGDNYEQYF. CDR3 DNA: TGTGCGGGGCGGGGGGACAACTACGAGCAGTACTTC.

V and J are TRBV18 and TRBJ1-5; D unresolved. The CDR3 contains 13 residues. V lost 3 bases, J lost 4 bases, and 7 bases lay in between. Per germline, CDR1 KGHSH and CDR2 LQKENI. CDR3 bases: TGTGCCAGCTCACCCGGGGAGAATCAGCCCCAGCATTTT. Residues: CASSPGENQPQHF.

This sequence joins TRBV6-5 and TRBJ1-2, with a weak D call TRBD1 (5 bases). The V end lost 2 bases, the J end lost 6 bases, and 10 bases lay between the germline ends. From germline, CDR1 is MNHEY and CDR2 SVGAGI. This CDR3 region has 13 residues. CDR3 coding DNA: TGTGCCAGCAGTTACGGGGGGTTGAATGGCTACACCTTC. Amino acids: CASSYGGLNGYTF.

This chain joins TRBV12-5 and TRBJ2-2; weak D call: TRBD1 (6 bases). This CDR3 is 17 amino acids long. V was clipped by 1 base and J by 6 bases, with 18 bases between them. Germline V gene sequence: CDR1 LGHNT, CDR2 FRNRAP. The CDR3 DNA follows: TGTGCTAGTGGTTTGGCCCCGCCAGGGGTATTAGCCGGGGAGCTGTTTTTT. Amino acids: CASGLAPPGVLAGELFF.

This sequence joins TRBV2 and TRBJ2-2, with 8 bases identical to TRBD1. Per germline, CDR1 SNHLY and CDR2 FYNNEI. This CDR3 has 17 amino acids. Trimming took 6 bases from V and 5 from J; bases not matched to a gene: 14. The CDR3 loop reads CASSETAGGFETGELFF. The CDR3 coding sequence is TGTGCCAGCAGCGAGACGGCAGGGGGCTTCGAAACCGGGGAGCTGTTTTTT. The full variable domain, in which reference TRBV2 and TRBJ2-2 provide the parts outside the CDR3, is EPEVTQTPSHQVTQMGQEVILRCVPISNHLYFYWYRQILGQKVEFLVSFYNNEISEKSEIFDDQFSVERPDGSNFTLKIRSTKLEDSAMYFCASSETAGGFETGELFFGEGSRLTVL.

The chain is built from TRBV7-9 and TRBJ1-2; TRBD1 might be the D (6 bases). The CDR3 is 15 amino acids. Between the trimmed V and J ends, which lost 1 base and 6 bases, there was a span of 15 bases. Germline CDR1 reads SEHNR; CDR2 reads FQNEAQ (reference sequence). The CDR3 DNA reads as TGTGCCAGCAGCTTAGGGTACAGGGATTTTGATGGCTACACCTTC. It encodes CASSLGYRDFDGYTF.

This rearrangement joins TRBV2 to TRBJ1-1, with D hard to call. V dropped 4 bases and J dropped 2 bases, with 17 bases sitting between them. This CDR3 is built from 16 residues. Germline V gene sequence: CDR1 SNHLY, CDR2 FYNNEI. The CDR3 sequence is CASSGYVPPTNTEAFF. CDR3 nucleotides: TGTGCCAGCAGTGGGTATGTGCCACCCACAAACACTGAAGCTTTCTTT. Supplemented by reference TRBV2 and TRBJ1-1, the full variable domain reads EPEVTQTPSHQVTQMGQEVILRCVPISNHLYFYWYRQILGQKVEFLVSFYNNEISEKSEIFDDQFSVERPDGSNFTLKIRSTKLEDSAMYFCASSGYVPPTNTEAFFGQGTRLTVV.

CDR3 loop: CSAVRVEYTEAFF. The CDR3 coding sequence is TGCAGCGCGGTCCGGGTAGAGTACACTGAAGCTTTCTTT. The gene calls are TRBV29-1 and TRBJ1-1; D not certain. The CDR3 is made up of 13 amino acids. The V and J ends lost 7 bases and 3 bases respectively, with 15 bases between them. Germline V gene data show CDR1 as SQVTM and CDR2 as ANQGSEA. Full variable domain (missing parts from reference TRBV29-1 and TRBJ1-1): SAVISQKPSRDICQRGTSLTIQCQVDSQVTMMFWYRQQPGQSLTLIATANQGSEATYESGFVIDKFPISRPNLTFSTLTVSNMSPEDSSIYLCSAVRVEYTEAFFGQGTRLTVV.

The V call is TRBV4-1, the J call TRBJ1-5, with 8 bases fitting TRBD1. This CDR3 is built from 18 residues. V shed 4 bases, J shed 9 bases, and the junction held 20 bases outside the gene matches. The germline V gene has CDR1 MGHRA and CDR2 YSYEKL. Here the CDR3 DNA reads TGCGCCAGCAGCCTGACGACCCTGATGGGACAGGCCCATTCGCCCCAGCATTTT. It translates to CASSLTTLMGQAHSPQHF.